This T cell receptor beta chain was obtained from a study of blood T cell repertoires in COVID-19. Losses at the gene ends were 4 bases for V and 6 bases for J; bases not matched to a gene: 11. CDR3 size: 16 residues. Per germline, CDR1 LNHDA and CDR2 SQIVND (reference sequence). Sequencing used immunoSEQ multiplex PCR; TCRdb keeps in-frame clones, though not all of them. This table holds about 390,000 clones, over 75% found once. The V and J genes are TRBV19 and TRBJ2-4; the match to TRBD1 covers 8 bases. The TCR was taken from a woman aged 60-75 years with COVID-19, enrolled during active disease. Sequencing input: peripheral blood. The CDR3 loop reads CASSKDRAAGLNIQYF. In nucleotides, the CDR3 is TGTGCCAGTAGTAAGGACAGGGCCGCCGGATTAAACATTCAGTACTTC.